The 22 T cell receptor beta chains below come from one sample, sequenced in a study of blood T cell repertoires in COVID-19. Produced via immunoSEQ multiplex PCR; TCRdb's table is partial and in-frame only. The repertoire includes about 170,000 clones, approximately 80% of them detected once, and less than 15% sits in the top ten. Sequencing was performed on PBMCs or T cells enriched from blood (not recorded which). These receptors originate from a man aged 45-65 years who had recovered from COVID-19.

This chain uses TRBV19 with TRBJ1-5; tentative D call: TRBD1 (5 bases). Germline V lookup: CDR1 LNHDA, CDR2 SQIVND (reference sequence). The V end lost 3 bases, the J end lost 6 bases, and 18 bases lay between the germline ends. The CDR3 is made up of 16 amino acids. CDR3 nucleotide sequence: TGTGCCAGTAGTATTAGTGGGGCGTACCCACGTCAGCCCCAGCATTTT. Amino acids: CASSISGAYPRQPQHF.

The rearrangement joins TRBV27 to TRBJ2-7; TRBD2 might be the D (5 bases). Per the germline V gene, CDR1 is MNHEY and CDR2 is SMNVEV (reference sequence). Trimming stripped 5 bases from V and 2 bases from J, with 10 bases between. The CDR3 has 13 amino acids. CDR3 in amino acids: CASSSGTTYEQYF. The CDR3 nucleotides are TGTGCCAGCAGTAGCGGTACAACCTACGAGCAGTACTTC.

CDR3 sequence: CASSLGSPGTYNSPLHF. CDR3 DNA sequence: TGTGCCAGCAGTTTAGGGTCCCCCGGGACCTATAATTCACCCCTCCACTTT. The V call is TRBV27, the J call TRBJ1-6; D unclear. The ends were cut back, 2 bases at V and 2 bases at J, with 13 bases in the middle. The CDR3 sequence is 17 residues long. In germline, CDR1 is MNHEY, CDR2 SMNVEV (reference sequence).

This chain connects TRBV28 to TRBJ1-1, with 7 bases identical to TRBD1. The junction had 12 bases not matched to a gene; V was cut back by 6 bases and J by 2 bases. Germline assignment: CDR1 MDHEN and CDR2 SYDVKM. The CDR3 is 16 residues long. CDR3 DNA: TGTGCCAGCAGAGCACTTGGACAGGTCGGAAACACTGAAGCTTTCTTT. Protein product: CASRALGQVGNTEAFF.

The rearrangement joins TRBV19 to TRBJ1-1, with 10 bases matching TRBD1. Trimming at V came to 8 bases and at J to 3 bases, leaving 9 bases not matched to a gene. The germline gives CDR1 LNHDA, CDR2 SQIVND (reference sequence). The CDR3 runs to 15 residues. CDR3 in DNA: TGTGCCAGTGGACAGGGGGGGCGAGAGTACACTGAAGCTTTCTTT. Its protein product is CASGQGGREYTEAFF.

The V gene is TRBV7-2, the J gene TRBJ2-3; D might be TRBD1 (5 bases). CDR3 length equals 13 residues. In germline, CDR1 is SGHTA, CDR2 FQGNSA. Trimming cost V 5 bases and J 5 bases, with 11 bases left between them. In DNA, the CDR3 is TGTGCCAGCAGCCCACGACAGAAAGATACGCAGTATTTT. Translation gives CASSPRQKDTQYF.

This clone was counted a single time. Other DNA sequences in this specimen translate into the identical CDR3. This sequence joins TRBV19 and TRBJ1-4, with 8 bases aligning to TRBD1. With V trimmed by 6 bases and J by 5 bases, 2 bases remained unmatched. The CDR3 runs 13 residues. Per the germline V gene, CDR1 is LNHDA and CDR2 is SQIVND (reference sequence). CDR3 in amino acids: CASSTGGNEKLFF. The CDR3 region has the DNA TGTGCCAGTAGCACAGGGGGAAATGAAAAACTGTTTTTT.

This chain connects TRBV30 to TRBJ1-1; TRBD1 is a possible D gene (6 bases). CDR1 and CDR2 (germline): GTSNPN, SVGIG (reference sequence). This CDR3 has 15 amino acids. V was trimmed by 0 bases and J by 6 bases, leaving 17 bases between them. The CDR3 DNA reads TGTGCCTGGAGTGTAGATTGGTGGGGGCAAGCTGAAGCTTTCTTT. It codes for CAWSVDWWGQAEAFF.

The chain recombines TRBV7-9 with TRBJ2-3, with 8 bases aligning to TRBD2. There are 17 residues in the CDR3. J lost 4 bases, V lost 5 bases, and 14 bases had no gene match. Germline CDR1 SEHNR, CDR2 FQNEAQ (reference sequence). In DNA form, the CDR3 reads TGTGCCAGCAGCGCCCGGGGGGGCCGGTTGATTGCAGATACGCAGTATTTT. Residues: CASSARGGRLIADTQYF.

In nucleotides, the CDR3 is TGTGCCAGCTCACCAGGGGGGGCCAAAAACATTCAGTACTTC. Amino acids: CASSPGGAKNIQYF. The chain carries TRBV18 and TRBJ2-4; possible D gene TRBD2, 6 bases. CDR1 is KGHSH and CDR2 is LQKENI in the germline V gene. The V gene lost 2 bases and the J gene lost 1 base, with 6 bases spanning the gap. The CDR3 length is 14 residues. The full variable domain, completed using reference TRBV18 and TRBJ2-4, is NAGVMQNPRHLVRRRGQEARLRCSPMKGHSHVYWYRQLPEEGLKFMVYLQKENIIDESGMPKERFSAEFPKEGPSILRIQQVVRGDSAAYFCASSPGGAKNIQYFGAGTRLSVL.

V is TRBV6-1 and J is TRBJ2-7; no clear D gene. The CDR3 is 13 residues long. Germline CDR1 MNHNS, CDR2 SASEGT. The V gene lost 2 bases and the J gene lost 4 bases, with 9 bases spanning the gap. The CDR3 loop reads CASSELYYYEQYF. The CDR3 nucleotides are TGTGCCAGCAGTGAACTTTACTATTACGAGCAGTACTTC.

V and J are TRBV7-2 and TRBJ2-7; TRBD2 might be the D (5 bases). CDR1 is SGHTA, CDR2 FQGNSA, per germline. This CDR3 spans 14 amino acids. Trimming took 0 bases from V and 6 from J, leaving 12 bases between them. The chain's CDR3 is CASSLARADREQYF. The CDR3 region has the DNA TGTGCCAGCAGCTTAGCGAGGGCGGACCGCGAGCAGTACTTC.

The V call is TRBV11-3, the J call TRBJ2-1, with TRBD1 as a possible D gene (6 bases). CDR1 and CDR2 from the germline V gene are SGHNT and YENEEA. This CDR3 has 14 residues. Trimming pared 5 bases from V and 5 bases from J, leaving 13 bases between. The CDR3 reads CASSTGKGHNEQFF. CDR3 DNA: TGTGCCAGCAGCACAGGGAAAGGTCACAATGAGCAGTTCTTC.

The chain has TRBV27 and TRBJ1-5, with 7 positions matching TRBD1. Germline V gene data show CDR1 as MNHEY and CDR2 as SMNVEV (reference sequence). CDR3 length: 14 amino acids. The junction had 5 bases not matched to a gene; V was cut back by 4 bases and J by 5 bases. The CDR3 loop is CASSYRGRDQPQHF. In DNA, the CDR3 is TGTGCCAGCAGTTACAGGGGACGAGATCAGCCCCAGCATTTT.

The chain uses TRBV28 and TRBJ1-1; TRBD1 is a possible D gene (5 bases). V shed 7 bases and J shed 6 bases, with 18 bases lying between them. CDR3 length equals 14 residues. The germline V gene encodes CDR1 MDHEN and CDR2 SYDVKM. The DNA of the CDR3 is TGTGCCAGCACCGTCGGGGGGTATAAGGCTGAAGCTTTCTTT. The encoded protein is CASTVGGYKAEAFF.

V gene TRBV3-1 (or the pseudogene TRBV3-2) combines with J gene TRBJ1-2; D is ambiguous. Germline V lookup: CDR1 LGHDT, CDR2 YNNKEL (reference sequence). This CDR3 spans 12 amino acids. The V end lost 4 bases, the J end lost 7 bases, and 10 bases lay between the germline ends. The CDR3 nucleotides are TGTGCCAGCAGCCCGGGGAGTTTTGGCTACACCTTC. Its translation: CASSPGSFGYTF.

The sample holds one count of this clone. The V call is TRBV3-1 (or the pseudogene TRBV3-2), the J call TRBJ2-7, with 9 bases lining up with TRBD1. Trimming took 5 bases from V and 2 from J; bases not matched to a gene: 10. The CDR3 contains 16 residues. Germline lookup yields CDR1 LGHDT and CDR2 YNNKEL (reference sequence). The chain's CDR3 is CASSEPGQGPPYEQYF. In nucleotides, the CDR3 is TGTGCCAGCAGCGAACCGGGACAGGGACCCCCCTACGAGCAGTACTTC.

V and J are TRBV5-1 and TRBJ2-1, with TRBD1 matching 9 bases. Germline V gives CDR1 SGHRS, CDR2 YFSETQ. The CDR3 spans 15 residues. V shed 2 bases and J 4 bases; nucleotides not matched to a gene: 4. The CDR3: CASSLLQGAYNEQFF. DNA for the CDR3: TGCGCCAGCAGCTTACTACAGGGGGCATACAATGAGCAGTTCTTC.

The CDR3 DNA sequence: TGTGCCAGCTCGGACAGCGGGGGCCCCCGGGGGACGCAGTATTTT. This codes for CASSDSGGPRGTQYF. V is TRBV28 and J is TRBJ2-3; 8 nucleotides agree with TRBD2. The CDR3 is 15 residues long. V dropped 8 bases and J dropped 9; count of bases not matched to a gene: 16. Germline V gene sequence: CDR1 MDHEN, CDR2 SYDVKM.

The CDR3 coding sequence is TGCGCCAGCAGTGAAAGGGGACACCCGACAGATACGCAGTATTTT. Protein: CASSERGHPTDTQYF. The chain has TRBV10-1 and TRBJ2-3; the D gene is possibly TRBD1 (6 bases). V was cut by 3 bases and J by 3 bases, with 13 bases left in between. The CDR3 loop spans 15 amino acids. Germline V lookup: CDR1 WNHNN, CDR2 SYGVQD (reference sequence).

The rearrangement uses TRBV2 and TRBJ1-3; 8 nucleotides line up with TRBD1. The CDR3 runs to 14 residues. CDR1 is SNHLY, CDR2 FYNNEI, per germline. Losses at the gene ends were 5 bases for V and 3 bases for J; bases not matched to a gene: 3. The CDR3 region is CASSTDRGGNTIYF. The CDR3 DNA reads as TGTGCCAGCAGTACCGACAGGGGTGGAAACACCATATATTTT.

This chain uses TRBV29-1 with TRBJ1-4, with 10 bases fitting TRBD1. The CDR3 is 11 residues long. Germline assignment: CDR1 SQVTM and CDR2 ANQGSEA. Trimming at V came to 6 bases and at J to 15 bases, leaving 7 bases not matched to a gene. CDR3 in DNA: TGCAGCGTCCGGGACAGGGGAGAGATGTTTTTT. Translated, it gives CSVRDRGEMFF.